This T cell receptor (beta chain) is drawn from a study of cytomegalovirus exposure and HLA in healthy donors. This clone was picked up a small number of times. Its antigen is unidentified. The table came from immunoSEQ multiplex PCR; TCRdb's copy has only in-frame clones and leaves some out. The data contain some 120,000 clones, nearly 90% of them singletons. Study conclusions and caveats: Most observed TCR sequences were rare, whereas some public TCRs were detected in many donors.

V gave up 4 bases and J gave up 0 bases, with 6 bases separating them. The CDR3 has 13 residues. Germline V CDR1 and CDR2: SGHDN, FVKESK. The V call is TRBV14, the J call TRBJ1-1; D gene ambiguous. The sequence came from a woman aged 18-29 years in good health and CMV-seronegative. The sequencing sample was made of PBMCs. DNA of the CDR3: TGTGCCAGCAGCCTACTCCTGAACACTGAAGCTTTCTTT. Protein sequence: CASSLLLNTEAFF.